This TCR beta chain was recovered during a study of T cells in Graves' hyperthyroidism and ophthalmopathy. Fresh peripheral blood, approximately 10 ml, was the source of the PBMCs. This clonotype showed up many times. Its antigen is unknown. The length of the CDR3 is 16 residues. V lost 6 bases, J lost 1 base, and 13 bases lay in between. Looked up from germline, CDR1 is MDHEN and CDR2 is SYDVKM. The source material, RNA transcripts, was used to amplify TCR beta CDR3 regions. The HTBI primer set was used in a first-round RT-PCR of the TCR CDR3. In TCRdb, the multiplex PCR reads were re-called with MiXCR into one record per CDR3 protein. The table lists fewer than 400,000 distinct CDR3 sequences, more than 15% of them singletons. Study conclusions and caveats: Most clonotypes expanded in the thyroid (above 0.001) were also present in blood.

The source material was blood. The V and J genes are TRBV28 and TRBJ2-6; TRBD2 is a possible D gene (5 bases). The receptor was derived from a woman younger than 35 with Graves' hyperthyroidism that later progressed to Graves' ophthalmopathy. In DNA form, the CDR3 reads TGTGCCAGCAGACTGATCGGACTGTCTGGGGCCAACGTCCTGACTTTC. Its protein is CASRLIGLSGANVLTF.